This T cell receptor (beta chain) was identified in a study of cytomegalovirus exposure and HLA in healthy donors. The V gene lost 4 bases and the J gene lost 1 base, with 5 bases spanning the gap. This CDR3 is built from 12 residues. CDR1 and CDR2 from the germline V gene are SQVTM and ANQGSEA. The PCR was carried out with 60 Vbeta primers and 13 Jbeta primers. Measured with immunoSEQ multiplex PCR; TCRdb has only the in-frame clones, and not every one. This sample carries tens of thousands of clones, roughly four fifths of them seen once, and the ten largest clones take roughly 6.1%. The chain employs TRBV29-1 and TRBJ1-3; D is uncertain. This sequence originates from a woman aged 45-65 years in good health and CMV-seropositive. The specimen sequenced was PBMCs. CDR3 in amino acids: CSVGTSGNTIYF. DNA for the CDR3: TGCAGCGTTGGCACATCTGGAAACACCATATATTTT.